Below, 10 T cell receptor beta chains from the same sample are listed, as sequenced in a study of cytotoxic CD8 clonotypes in ibrutinib-treated CLL. The assay was immunoSEQ multiplex PCR, and TCRdb's table has in-frame clones only and misses some. The sample lists about 35,000 clones, 71% occurring once. This material consisted of PBMCs, taken at disease progression, from a patient treated with ibrutinib. The receptors were gathered from a human donor with chronic lymphocytic leukemia.

This clone was seen only once. The J gene is TRBJ2-7, the V gene TRBV6-5; D might be TRBD1 or TRBD2, each matching 6 bases. The V gene's germline CDR1 is MNHEY and CDR2 SVGAGI. The germline V and J ends were trimmed by 5 bases and 8 bases, with 13 bases remaining between them. This CDR3 has 12 amino acids. This chain's CDR3 is CASSAPGAQQYF. The CDR3 DNA is TGTGCCAGCAGTGCGCCGGGGGCCCAGCAGTACTTC.

In its sample, this clone was seen many times. This chain uses TRBV5-1 with TRBJ2-2, with 14 bases aligning to TRBD2. This CDR3 is 16 amino acids long. Germline V gives CDR1 SGHRS, CDR2 YFSETQ. J gave up 5 bases and V 4 bases, and 4 bases lay outside the gene matches. The CDR3 is CASSRGTSGGTGELFF. The CDR3 DNA is TGCGCCAGCAGCCGAGGGACTAGCGGGGGAACCGGGGAGCTGTTTTTT.

To note about this clone: This likely reflects a read error, since a far larger clone is one base away. Other DNA sequences within the sample encode an identical CDR3. The V call is TRBV6-1, the J call TRBJ1-2, with a possible D match to TRBD1 (5 bases). CDR3 length equals 11 residues. Trimming cost V 3 bases and J 14 bases, with 13 bases left between them. The germline CDR1 and CDR2 sequences are MNHNS and SASEGT. Here the CDR3 DNA reads TGTGCCAGCAGTGATACAGGCCCAGGGACCTTC. It specifies CASSDTGPGTF.

V is TRBV6-1 and J is TRBJ2-1; 7 nucleotides agree with TRBD1. J lost 10 bases, V lost 5 bases, and 5 bases had no gene match. Germline CDR1 reads MNHNS; CDR2 reads SASEGT. The CDR3 covers 12 residues. The CDR3 DNA follows: TGTGCCAGCAGTCCAAGGGGGCGCGAGCAGTTCTTC. Translated: CASSPRGREQFF.

The chain links TRBV2 to TRBJ1-2, with unresolved D. V was trimmed by 10 bases and J by 0 bases, leaving 12 bases between them. The CDR3 is made up of 13 amino acids. Germline V CDR1 and CDR2: SNHLY, FYNNEI. The CDR3 bases are TGTGCCACCAACGGTGAAACTAACTATGGCTACACCTTC. It codes for CATNGETNYGYTF.

Relative to its sample, this clone is medium-sized. V usage is TRBV2 and J usage is TRBJ1-4, with unresolved D. Trimming shortened V by 4 bases and J by 2 bases, and 11 bases separated the two germline ends. The CDR3 length is 15 residues. Germline values: CDR1 SNHLY, CDR2 FYNNEI. CDR3 DNA: TGTGCCAGCAGTGCAAGCGGGCACACTAATGAAAAACTGTTTTTT. It is translated as CASSASGHTNEKLFF.

The sample holds one count of this clone. The chain joins TRBV29-1 to TRBJ2-7; D uncertain. This CDR3 spans 14 amino acids. Trimming took off 5 bases at V and 4 bases at J, with 18 bases between the two ends. Germline V lookup: CDR1 SQVTM, CDR2 ANQGSEA. CDR3 loop: CSVMDLDGGYEQYF. CDR3 bases: TGCAGCGTTATGGACCTCGATGGTGGTTACGAGCAGTACTTC.

The genes are TRBV6-5 and TRBJ2-7; no clear D. CDR1 MNHEY and CDR2 SVGAGI come from the germline V gene. The CDR3 is made up of 13 amino acids. V gave up 0 bases and J gave up 5 bases, with 8 bases separating them. The CDR3 loop reads CASSYSIGNEQYF. CDR3 bases: TGTGCCAGCAGTTACTCGATCGGTAACGAGCAGTACTTC.

The rearrangement joins TRBV5-4 to TRBJ2-2; D perhaps matches TRBD2 (5 bases). The CDR3 extends over 12 amino acids. The V gene lost 4 bases and the J gene lost 8 bases, with 9 bases spanning the gap. CDR1 and CDR2 (germline): SGHNT, YYREEE (reference sequence). Written as DNA, the CDR3 is TGTGCCAGCAGCCCGGGATCAGGGGAGCTGTTTTTT. It is translated as CASSPGSGELFF.

A few counts support this clone. The chain joins TRBV19 to TRBJ1-6; D ambiguous. Germline lookup yields CDR1 LNHDA and CDR2 SQIVND (reference sequence). The V gene lost 3 bases and the J gene lost 0 bases, with 12 bases spanning the gap. The CDR3 consists of 17 residues. The CDR3, as DNA: TGTGCCAGTAGTATGGAAGGGCTCAGCTCCTATAATTCACCCCTCCACTTT. It codes for CASSMEGLSSYNSPLHF.